The T cell receptor beta chain described here comes from a study of CD8 T cells in ankylosing spondylitis. For this clonotype: Its target is unknown.

General study findings and limits: Disease-linked clones had a CD8+ phenotype and relatively low frequency in peripheral blood. A motif in TCR beta, a set of seven to nine highly homologous variants, appeared characteristic of ankylosing spondylitis blood.

The CDR3 extends over 13 amino acids. Germline assignment: CDR1 SNHLY and CDR2 FYNNEI. The trim removed 4 bases at V and 8 bases at J, leaving 6 bases unmatched. Using quantitative 5'-RACE with molecular barcodes, the authors made TCR beta libraries. MiXCR, applied by TCRdb to the 5' RACE reads, yields one record per CDR3 protein. The table has a few hundred thousand distinct CDR3 sequences, 7.5% to 9% seen once. Material: blood, either unsorted or a sorted T cell fraction (not recorded which). This clonotype was obtained from a male donor with ankylosing spondylitis. The chain is built from TRBV2 and TRBJ1-2; 8 bases align to TRBD1. CDR3 sequence: CASSVGQGRGYTF. In nucleotides, the CDR3 is TGTGCCAGCAGTGTTGGACAGGGACGAGGCTACACCTTC.